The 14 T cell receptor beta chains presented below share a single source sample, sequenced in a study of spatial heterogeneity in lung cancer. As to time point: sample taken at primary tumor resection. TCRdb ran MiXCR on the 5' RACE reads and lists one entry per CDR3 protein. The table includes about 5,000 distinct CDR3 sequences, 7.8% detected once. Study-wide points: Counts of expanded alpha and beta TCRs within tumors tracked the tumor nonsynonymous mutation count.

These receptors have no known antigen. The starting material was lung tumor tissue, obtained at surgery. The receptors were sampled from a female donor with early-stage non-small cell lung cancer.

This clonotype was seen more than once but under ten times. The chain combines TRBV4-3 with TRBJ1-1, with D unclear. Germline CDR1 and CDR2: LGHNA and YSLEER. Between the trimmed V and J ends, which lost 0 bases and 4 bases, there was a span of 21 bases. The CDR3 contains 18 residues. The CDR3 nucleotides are TGCGCCAGCAGCCAAGATTATACTCAACGGCGGTTCGGCACTGAAGCTTTCTTT. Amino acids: CASSQDYTQRRFGTEAFF.

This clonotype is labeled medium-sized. The CDR3, as DNA: TGTGCCAGCAGCCCCTTTACCGGGGAGCTGTTTTTT. Encoded protein: CASSPFTGELFF. J is TRBJ2-2 and V is TRBV6-2 or TRBV6-3, with D unresolved. V was trimmed by 6 bases and J by 5 bases, leaving 7 bases between them. Germline V gene data show CDR1 as MNHEY and CDR2 as SVGEGT. The CDR3 totals 12 residues.

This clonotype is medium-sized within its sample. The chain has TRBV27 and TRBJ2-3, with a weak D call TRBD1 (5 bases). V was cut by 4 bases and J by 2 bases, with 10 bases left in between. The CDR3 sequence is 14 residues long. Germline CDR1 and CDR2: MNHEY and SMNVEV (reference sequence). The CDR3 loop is CASSWQGYTDTQYF. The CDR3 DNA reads TGTGCCAGCAGTTGGCAGGGCTACACAGATACGCAGTATTTT.

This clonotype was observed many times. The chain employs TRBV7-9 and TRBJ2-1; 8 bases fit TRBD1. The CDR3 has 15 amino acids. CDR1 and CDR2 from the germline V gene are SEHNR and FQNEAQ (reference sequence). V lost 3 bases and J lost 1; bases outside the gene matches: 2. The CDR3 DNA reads TGTGCCAGCAGCTTGGGACAGGCGTCCTACAATGAGCAGTTCTTC. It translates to CASSLGQASYNEQFF.

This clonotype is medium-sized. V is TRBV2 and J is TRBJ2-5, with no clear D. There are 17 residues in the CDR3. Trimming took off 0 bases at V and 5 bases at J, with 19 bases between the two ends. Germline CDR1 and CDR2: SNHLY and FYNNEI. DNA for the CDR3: TGTGCCAGCAGTGAAGCGATTTTTAGTATTTCTGTGGAGACCCAGTACTTC. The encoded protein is CASSEAIFSISVETQYF.

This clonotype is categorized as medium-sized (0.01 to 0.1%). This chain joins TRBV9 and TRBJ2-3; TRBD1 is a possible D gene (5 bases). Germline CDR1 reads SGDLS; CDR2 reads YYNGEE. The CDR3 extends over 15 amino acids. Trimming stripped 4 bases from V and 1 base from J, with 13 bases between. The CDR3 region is CASSSRQSRTDTQYF. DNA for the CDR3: TGTGCCAGCAGCTCCCGACAGAGCCGCACAGATACGCAGTATTTT.

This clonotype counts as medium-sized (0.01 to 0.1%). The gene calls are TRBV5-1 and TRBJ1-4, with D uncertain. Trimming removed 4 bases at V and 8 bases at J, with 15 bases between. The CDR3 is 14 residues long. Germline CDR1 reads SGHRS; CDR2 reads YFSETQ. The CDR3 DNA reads TGCGCCAGCAGCCGGGGAGGCCTGAGAGAAAAACTGTTTTTT. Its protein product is CASSRGGLREKLFF.

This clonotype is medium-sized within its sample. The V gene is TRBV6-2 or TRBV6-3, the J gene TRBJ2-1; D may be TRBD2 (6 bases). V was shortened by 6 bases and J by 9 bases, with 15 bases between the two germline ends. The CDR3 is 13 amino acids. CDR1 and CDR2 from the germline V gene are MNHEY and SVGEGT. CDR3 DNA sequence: TGTGCCAGCAGGTTTCTGGGAGGTGGTGAGCAGTTCTTC. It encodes CASRFLGGGEQFF.

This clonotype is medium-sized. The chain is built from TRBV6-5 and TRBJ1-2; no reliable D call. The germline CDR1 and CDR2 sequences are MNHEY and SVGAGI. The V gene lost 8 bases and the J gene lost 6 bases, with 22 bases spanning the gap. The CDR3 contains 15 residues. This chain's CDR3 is CASARAQGAAHGYTF. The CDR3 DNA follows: TGTGCCAGCGCCCGGGCCCAAGGCGCCGCTCATGGCTACACCTTC.

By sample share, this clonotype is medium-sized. The CDR3 nucleotides read TGTGCCAGCTCTCCGGGACTAGCCATTTTCGATGAGCAGTTCTTC. Translated, it gives CASSPGLAIFDEQFF. This chain links TRBV18 with TRBJ2-1; TRBD2 aligns across 9 bases. The J segment lost 8 bases and the V segment lost 6 bases, leaving 11 bases of the junction unmatched. CDR1 is KGHSH, CDR2 LQKENI, per germline. The CDR3 covers 15 residues.

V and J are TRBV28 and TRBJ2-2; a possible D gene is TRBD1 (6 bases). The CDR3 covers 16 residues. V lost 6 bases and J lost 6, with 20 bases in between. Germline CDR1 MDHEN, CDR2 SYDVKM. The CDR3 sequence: CASRELSDRHSGELFF. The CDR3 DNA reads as TGTGCCAGCAGAGAGCTCAGCGACAGGCACTCCGGGGAGCTGTTTTTT. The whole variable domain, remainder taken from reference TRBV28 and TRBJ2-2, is DVKVTQSSRYLVKRTGEKVFLECVQDMDHENMFWYRQDPGLGLRLIYFSYDVKMKEKGDIPEGYSVSREKKERFSLILESASTNQTSMYLCASRELSDRHSGELFFGEGSRLTVL.

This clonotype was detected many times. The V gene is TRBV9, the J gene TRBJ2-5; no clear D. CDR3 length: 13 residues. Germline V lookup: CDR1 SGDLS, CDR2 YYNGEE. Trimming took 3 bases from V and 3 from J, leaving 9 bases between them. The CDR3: CASSAWGKETQYF. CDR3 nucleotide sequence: TGTGCCAGCAGCGCTTGGGGAAAAGAGACCCAGTACTTC.

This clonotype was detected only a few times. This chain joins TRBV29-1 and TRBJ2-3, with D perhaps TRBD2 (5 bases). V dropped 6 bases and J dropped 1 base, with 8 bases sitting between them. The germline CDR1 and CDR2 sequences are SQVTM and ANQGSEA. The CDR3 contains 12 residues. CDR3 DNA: TGCAGCGTCAGAGCGGGCACAGATACGCAGTATTTT. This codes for CSVRAGTDTQYF.

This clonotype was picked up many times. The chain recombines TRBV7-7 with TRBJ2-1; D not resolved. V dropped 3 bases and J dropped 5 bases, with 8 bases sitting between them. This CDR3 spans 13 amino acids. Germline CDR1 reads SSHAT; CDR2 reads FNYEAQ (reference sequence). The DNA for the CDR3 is TGTGCCAGCAGCTTCGCTAGGGACAATGAGCAGTTCTTC. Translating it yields CASSFARDNEQFF.